This is a list of T cell receptor beta chains from one sample in a study of technical replicates of blood from a handful of donors. Measured with immunoSEQ multiplex PCR; TCRdb has only the in-frame clones, and not every one. The sample has 55,000 to 70,000 clones; roughly 89% are singletons. Material: PBMCs. The receptors shown here come from a human donor in good health. Some clones in this sample may be carry-over from other donors' samples. CDR3s include the opening cysteine and the closing phenylalanine or tryptophan. The D gene is left open where the match is weak. The size field is filled for only some rows; it gives once, few, many or a size class.

J,size,V,D,DNA,CDR3
TRBJ1-2,NA,TRBV5-5,NA,TGTGCCAGCAGCTTGGAAGCCCGGTCCTACGACTATGGCTACACCTTC,CASSLEARSYDYGYTF
TRBJ2-7,NA,TRBV6-6,TRBD2,TGTGCCAGCAGTGGAGGACTAGCGGGGTACGAGCAGTACTTC,CASSGGLAGYEQYF
TRBJ2-1,NA,TRBV11-2,NA,TGTGCCAGCAGCTTAGGGCTCAACAATGAGCAGTTCTTC,CASSLGLNNEQFF
TRBJ2-3,NA,TRBV7-8,TRBD2,TGTGCCAGCAGCTTATTCCGCGGGGGGCGGAGCGCAGATACGCAGTATTTT,CASSLFRGGRSADTQYF
TRBJ2-2,NA,TRBV13,NA,TGTGCCAGCAGCTACGGCGGACAGTCTATTAACACCGGGGAGCTGTTTTTT,CASSYGGQSINTGELFF
TRBJ2-5,NA,TRBV7-9,TRBD1,TGTGCCAGCAGCCGAACCGGGACAGGGGGAGAGACCCAGTACTTC,CASSRTGTGGETQYF
TRBJ2-3,NA,TRBV5-1,NA,TGCGCCAGCAGCTTGGACAGGTCCACAGATACGCAGTATTTT,CASSLDRSTDTQYF
TRBJ2-7,NA,TRBV27,NA,TGTGCCAGCAGTCATTCGGGACTGACCGGGGGCTACGAGCAGTACTTC,CASSHSGLTGGYEQYF
TRBJ2-7,NA,TRBV5-5,NA,TGTGCCAGCAGCGGTACAGGGTTCGGCGAGCAGTACTTC,CASSGTGFGEQYF
TRBJ2-7,NA,TRBV6-1,NA,TGTGCCAGCAGAGTATCAGGGGTCGCCTACGAGCAGTACTTC,CASRVSGVAYEQYF
TRBJ1-1,once,TRBV4-2,NA,TGTGCCAGCAGCCAAGACTGGGAGGTGAACACTGAAGCTTTCTTT,CASSQDWEVNTEAFF
TRBJ1-1,NA,TRBV18,TRBD1,TGTGCCAGCTCACCGAAACAGGGGTCTGAAGCTTTCTTT,CASSPKQGSEAFF
TRBJ2-7,NA,TRBV5-6,TRBD1,TGTGCCAGCAGCTTACCGGGACAGGGAACCTACGAGCAGTACTTC,CASSLPGQGTYEQYF
TRBJ1-2,NA,TRBV7-8,NA,TGTGCCAGCAGCTTCGGCCCAGGGAACTATGGCTACACCTTC,CASSFGPGNYGYTF
TRBJ2-2,NA,TRBV7-3,NA,TGTGCCAGCAGCTTAAGGAGGGGGCCAGACACCGGGGAGCTGTTTTTT,CASSLRRGPDTGELFF
TRBJ2-3,NA,TRBV7-7,TRBD2,TGTGCCAGCAGCTGGGGGGGAAGTTCAGATACGCAGTATTTT,CASSWGGSSDTQYF
TRBJ2-7,NA,TRBV27,TRBD1,TGTGCCAGCAGTGCATCGACAGGGAACTACGAGCAGTACTTC,CASSASTGNYEQYF
TRBJ1-5,NA,TRBV7-3,NA,TGTGCCAGCACTATCGGGGAAAGCAATCAGCCCCAGCATTTT,CASTIGESNQPQHF
TRBJ2-3,NA,TRBV11-2,TRBD2,TGTGCCAGCAGCTTATCGGCTAGCGGGAGGAATCCTAGCACAGATACGCAGTATTTT,CASSLSASGRNPSTDTQYF
TRBJ1-2,NA,TRBV10-3,TRBD1,TGTGCCATCAGTGGGACAGGGGTCCCACTCCCTGGGCGCGGTGGCTACACCTTC,CAISGTGVPLPGRGGYTF
TRBJ2-3,NA,TRBV6-5,TRBD2,TGTGCCAGCAGTTACGTGGGGGGGGGAAGAGATACGCAGTATTTT,CASSYVGGGRDTQYF
TRBJ1-3,NA,TRBV30,NA,TGTGCCTGGAGTGGCGGGATGACCTCTGGAAACACCATATATTTT,CAWSGGMTSGNTIYF
TRBJ1-2,NA,TRBV15,TRBD1,TGTGCCACCAGCTCGCGTAGGACAGGGGAAGGCTACACCTTC,CATSSRRTGEGYTF
TRBJ1-2,NA,TRBV6-6,NA,TGTGCCAGCAGCCCCGGACAGAGCTATGGCTACACCTTC,CASSPGQSYGYTF
TRBJ2-3,NA,TRBV9,NA,TGTGCCAGCAGCGCGACTGGGGGCTCCATAAGGGATACGCAGTATTTT,CASSATGGSIRDTQYF
TRBJ2-1,NA,TRBV14,NA,TGTGCCAGCAGCCACCCCGGCGGGAATGAGCAGTTCTTC,CASSHPGGNEQFF
TRBJ1-3,few,TRBV25-1,TRBD1,TGTGCCAGCAGTAACCACGGACAGGGAAGAAACACCATATATTTT,CASSNHGQGRNTIYF
TRBJ2-5,NA,TRBV6-5,NA,TGTGCCAGCAGTTACTCGCAGGGTGTAAAGACCCAGTACTTC,CASSYSQGVKTQYF
TRBJ1-5,NA,TRBV5-1,TRBD1,TGCGCCAGCAGCTTGGGGACAGGGGCTCAGCCCCAGCATTTT,CASSLGTGAQPQHF
TRBJ1-5,NA,TRBV4-2,NA,TGTGCCAGCAGCCAAGAGGGTTCGGGGGATCAGCCCCAGCATTTT,CASSQEGSGDQPQHF
TRBJ2-1,NA,TRBV29-1,NA,TGCAGCGCATTGGAACGGGGGAGCTCCTACAATGAGCAGTTCTTC,CSALERGSSYNEQFF
TRBJ1-2,NA,TRBV2,NA,TGTGCCAGCAGTCCGCGGATAGGAGCTAACTATGGCTACACCTTC,CASSPRIGANYGYTF
TRBJ2-1,NA,TRBV7-9,NA,TGTGCCAGCAGCTGCCGGGACTGCCGGTGGGATGAGCAGTTCTTC,CASSCRDCRWDEQFF
TRBJ2-4,NA,TRBV7-2,NA,TGTGCCAGCAGCTTAGCTGGGGCCCTAGCCAAAAACATTCAGTACTTC,CASSLAGALAKNIQYF
TRBJ1-5,NA,TRBV30,NA,TGTGCCTGGAGTGAGGGGTCCAATCAGCCCCAGCATTTT,CAWSEGSNQPQHF
TRBJ2-3,NA,TRBV11-2,NA,TGTGCCAGCAGCCCGGGAGCGGGCCGCACAGATACGCAGTATTTT,CASSPGAGRTDTQYF
TRBJ2-5,NA,TRBV5-4,NA,TGTGCCAGCAGCCCGGGTCCCAGTCGGGAGACCCAGTACTTC,CASSPGPSRETQYF
TRBJ1-5,NA,TRBV5-6,NA,TGTGCCAGCAGCTTGGAGGAGTTGAGCAATCAGCCCCAGCATTTT,CASSLEELSNQPQHF
TRBJ2-5,NA,TRBV18,TRBD1,TGTGCCAGCTCACCTGGGACAGGGGGCCGGGAGACCCAGTACTTC,CASSPGTGGRETQYF
TRBJ2-7,few,TRBV30,NA,TGTGCCTGGAGGGGCAAGGGGGTCTACGAGCAGTACTTC,CAWRGKGVYEQYF
TRBJ2-7,NA,TRBV12-5,NA,TGTGCTAGTGGTTTGGTCCCAATAGCATCCCAGCAGTACTTC,CASGLVPIASQQYF
TRBJ2-6,few,TRBV7-2,NA,TGTGCCAGCAGCTTAGTGGGCCATAGATCTGGGGCCAACGTCCTGACTTTC,CASSLVGHRSGANVLTF
TRBJ2-7,NA,TRBV7-9,NA,TGTGCCAGCAGCTTGGAGGGGACCAGAGCTGCCGAGCAGTACTTC,CASSLEGTRAAEQYF
TRBJ1-2,NA,TRBV12-5,NA,TGTGCTAGTGGTTTGGGTACGGACTATGGCTACACCTTC,CASGLGTDYGYTF
TRBJ1-1,once,TRBV10-3,TRBD1,TGTGCCATCAGTCGCACAACAGGGGTAGGGACTGAAGCTTTCTTT,CAISRTTGVGTEAFF
TRBJ1-5,NA,TRBV30,TRBD1,TGTGCCTGGTCCCAGGGGGCGGGTCAGCCCCAGCATTTT,CAWSQGAGQPQHF
TRBJ2-2,NA,TRBV4-3,NA,TGCGCCAGCAGCCAAGATTCGAGCGGGGGGGAGCTGTTTTTT,CASSQDSSGGELFF
TRBJ2-3,NA,TRBV5-4,NA,TGTGCCAGCAGTTCCGGGGGGCGGGATACGCAGTATTTT,CASSSGGRDTQYF
TRBJ1-1,NA,TRBV30,NA,TGTGCCTGGCTTGTTTGGGGCGATGGAGCTTTCTTT,CAWLVWGDGAFF
TRBJ2-7,NA,TRBV7-2,NA,TGTGCCAGCTCAGGGGTAGGGGGGGCCCACGAGCAGTACTTC,CASSGVGGAHEQYF
TRBJ2-7,NA,TRBV13,TRBD2,TGTGCCAGCAGCTTAGCCGGGACTAGCTACGAGCAGTACTTC,CASSLAGTSYEQYF
TRBJ1-2,NA,TRBV7-2,NA,TGTGCCAGCAGCTCAGGACAGCAAGAACTTGGCACCTTC,CASSSGQQELGTF